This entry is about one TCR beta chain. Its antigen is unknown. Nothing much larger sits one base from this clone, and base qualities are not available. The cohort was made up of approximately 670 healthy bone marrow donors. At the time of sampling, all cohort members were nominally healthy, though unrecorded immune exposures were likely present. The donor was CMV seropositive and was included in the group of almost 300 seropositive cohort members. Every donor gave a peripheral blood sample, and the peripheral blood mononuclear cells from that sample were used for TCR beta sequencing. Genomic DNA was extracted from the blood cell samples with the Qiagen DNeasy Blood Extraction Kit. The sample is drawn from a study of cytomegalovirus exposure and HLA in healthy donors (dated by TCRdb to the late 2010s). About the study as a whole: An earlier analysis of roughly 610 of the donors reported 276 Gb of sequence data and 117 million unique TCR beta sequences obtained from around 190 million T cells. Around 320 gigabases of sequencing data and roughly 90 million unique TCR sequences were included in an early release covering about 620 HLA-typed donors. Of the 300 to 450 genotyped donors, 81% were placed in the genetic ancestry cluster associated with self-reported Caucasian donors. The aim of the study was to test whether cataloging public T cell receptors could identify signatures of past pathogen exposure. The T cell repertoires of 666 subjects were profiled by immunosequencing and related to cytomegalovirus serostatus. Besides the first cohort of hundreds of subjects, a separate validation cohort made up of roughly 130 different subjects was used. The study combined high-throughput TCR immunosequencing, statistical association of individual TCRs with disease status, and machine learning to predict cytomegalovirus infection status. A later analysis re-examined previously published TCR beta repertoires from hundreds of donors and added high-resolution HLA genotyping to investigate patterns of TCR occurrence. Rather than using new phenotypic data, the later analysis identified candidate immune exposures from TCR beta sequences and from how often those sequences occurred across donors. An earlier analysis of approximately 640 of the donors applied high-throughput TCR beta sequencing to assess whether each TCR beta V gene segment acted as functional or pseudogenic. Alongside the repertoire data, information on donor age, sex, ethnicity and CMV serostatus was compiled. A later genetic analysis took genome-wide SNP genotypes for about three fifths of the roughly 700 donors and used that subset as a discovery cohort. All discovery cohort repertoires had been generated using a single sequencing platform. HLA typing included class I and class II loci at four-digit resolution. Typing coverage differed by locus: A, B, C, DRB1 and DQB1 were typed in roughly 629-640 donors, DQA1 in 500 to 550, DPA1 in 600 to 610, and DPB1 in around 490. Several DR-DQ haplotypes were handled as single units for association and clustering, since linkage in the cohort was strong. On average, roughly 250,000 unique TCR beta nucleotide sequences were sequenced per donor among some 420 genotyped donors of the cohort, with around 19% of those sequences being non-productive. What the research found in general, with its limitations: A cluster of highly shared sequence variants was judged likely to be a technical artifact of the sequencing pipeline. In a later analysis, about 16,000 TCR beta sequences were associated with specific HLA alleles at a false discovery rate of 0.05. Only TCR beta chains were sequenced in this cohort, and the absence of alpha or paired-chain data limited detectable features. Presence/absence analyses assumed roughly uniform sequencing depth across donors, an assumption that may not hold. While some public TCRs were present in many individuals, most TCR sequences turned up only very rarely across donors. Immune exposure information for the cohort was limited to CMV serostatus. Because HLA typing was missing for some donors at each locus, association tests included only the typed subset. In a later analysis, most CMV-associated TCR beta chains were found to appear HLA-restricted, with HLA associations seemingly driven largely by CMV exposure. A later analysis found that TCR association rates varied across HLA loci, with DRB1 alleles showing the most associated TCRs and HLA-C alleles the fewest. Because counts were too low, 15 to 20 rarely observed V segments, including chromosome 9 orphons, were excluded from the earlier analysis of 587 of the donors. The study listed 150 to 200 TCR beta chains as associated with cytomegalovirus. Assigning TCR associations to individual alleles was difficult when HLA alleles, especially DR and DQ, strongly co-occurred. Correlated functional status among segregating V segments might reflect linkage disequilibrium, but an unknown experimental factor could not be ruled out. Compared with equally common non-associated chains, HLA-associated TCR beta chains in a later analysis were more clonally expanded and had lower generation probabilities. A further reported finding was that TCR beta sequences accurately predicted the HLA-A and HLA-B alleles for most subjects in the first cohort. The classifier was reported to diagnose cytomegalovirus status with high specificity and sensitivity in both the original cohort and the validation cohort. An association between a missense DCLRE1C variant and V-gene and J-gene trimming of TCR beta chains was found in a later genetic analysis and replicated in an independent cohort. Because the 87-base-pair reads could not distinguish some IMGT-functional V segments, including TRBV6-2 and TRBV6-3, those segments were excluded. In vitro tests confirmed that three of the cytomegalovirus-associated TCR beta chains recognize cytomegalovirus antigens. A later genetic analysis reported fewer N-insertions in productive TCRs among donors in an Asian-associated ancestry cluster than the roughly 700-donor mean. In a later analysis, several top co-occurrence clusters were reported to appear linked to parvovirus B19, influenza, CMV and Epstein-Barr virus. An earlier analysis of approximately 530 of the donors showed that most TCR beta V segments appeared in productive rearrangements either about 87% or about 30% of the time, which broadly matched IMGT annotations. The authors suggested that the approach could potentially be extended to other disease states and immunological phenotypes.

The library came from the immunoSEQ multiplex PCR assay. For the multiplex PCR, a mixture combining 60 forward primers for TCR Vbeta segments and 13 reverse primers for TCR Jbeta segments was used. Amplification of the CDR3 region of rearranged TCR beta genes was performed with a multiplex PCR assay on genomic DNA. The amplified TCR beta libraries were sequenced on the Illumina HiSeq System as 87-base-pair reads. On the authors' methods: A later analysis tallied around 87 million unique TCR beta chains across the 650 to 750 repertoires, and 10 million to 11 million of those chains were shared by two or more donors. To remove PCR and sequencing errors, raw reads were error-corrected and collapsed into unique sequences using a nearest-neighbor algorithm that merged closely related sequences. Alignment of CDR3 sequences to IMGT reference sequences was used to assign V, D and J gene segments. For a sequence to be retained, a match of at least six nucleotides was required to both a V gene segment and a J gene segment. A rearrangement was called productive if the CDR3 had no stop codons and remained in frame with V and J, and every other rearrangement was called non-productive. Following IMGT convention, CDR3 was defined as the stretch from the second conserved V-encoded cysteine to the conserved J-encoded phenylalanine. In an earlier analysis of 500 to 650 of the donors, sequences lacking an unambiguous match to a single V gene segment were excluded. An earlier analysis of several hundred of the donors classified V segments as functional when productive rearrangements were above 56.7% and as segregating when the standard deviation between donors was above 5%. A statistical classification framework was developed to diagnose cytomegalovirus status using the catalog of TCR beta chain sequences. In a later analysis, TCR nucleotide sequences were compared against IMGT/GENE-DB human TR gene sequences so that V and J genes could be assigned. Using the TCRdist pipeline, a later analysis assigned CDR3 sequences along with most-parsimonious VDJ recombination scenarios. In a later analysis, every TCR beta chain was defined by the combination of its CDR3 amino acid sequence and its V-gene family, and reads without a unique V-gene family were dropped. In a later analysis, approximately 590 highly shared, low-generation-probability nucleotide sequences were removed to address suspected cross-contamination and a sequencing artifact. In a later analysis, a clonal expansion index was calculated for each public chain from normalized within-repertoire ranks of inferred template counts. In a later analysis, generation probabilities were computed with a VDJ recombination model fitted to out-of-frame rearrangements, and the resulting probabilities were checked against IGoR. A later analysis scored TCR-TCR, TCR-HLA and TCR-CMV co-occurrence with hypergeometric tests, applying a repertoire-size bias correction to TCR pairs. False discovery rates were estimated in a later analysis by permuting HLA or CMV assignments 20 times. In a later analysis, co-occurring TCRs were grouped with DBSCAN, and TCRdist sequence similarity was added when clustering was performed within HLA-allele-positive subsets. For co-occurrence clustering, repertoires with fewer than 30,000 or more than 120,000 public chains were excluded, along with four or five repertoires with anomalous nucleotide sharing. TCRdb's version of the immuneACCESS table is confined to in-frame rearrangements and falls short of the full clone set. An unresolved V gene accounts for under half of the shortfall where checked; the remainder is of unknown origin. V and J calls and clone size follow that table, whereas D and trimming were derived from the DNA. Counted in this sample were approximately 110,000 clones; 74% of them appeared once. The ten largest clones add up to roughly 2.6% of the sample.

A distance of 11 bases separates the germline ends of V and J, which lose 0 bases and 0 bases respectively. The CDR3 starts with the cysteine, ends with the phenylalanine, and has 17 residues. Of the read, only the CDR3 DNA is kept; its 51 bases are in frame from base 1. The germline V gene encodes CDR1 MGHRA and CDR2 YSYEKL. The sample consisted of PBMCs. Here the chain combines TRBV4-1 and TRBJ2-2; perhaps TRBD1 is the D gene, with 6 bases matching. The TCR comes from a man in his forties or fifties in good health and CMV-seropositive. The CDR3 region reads CASSQDGNRANTGELFF. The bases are TGCGCCAGCAGCCAAGATGGGAACAGGGCGAACACCGGGGAGCTGTTTTTT.